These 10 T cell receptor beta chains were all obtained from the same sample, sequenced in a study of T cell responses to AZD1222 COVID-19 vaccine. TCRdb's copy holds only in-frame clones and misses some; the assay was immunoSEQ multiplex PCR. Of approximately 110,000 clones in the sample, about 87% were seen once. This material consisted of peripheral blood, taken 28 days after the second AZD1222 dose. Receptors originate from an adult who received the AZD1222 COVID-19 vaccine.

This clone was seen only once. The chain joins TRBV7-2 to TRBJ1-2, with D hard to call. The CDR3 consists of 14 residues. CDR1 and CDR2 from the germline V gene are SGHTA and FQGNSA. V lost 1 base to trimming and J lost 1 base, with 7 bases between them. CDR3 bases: TGTGCCAGCAGCTTAGATCCCAGTAACTATGGCTACACCTTC. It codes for CASSLDPSNYGYTF. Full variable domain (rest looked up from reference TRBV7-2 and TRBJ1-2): GAGVSQSPSNKVTEKGKDVELRCDPISGHTALYWYRQSLGQGLEFLIYFQGNSAPDKSGLPSDRFSAERTGGSVSTLTIQRTQQEDSAVYLCASSLDPSNYGYTFGSGTRLTVV.

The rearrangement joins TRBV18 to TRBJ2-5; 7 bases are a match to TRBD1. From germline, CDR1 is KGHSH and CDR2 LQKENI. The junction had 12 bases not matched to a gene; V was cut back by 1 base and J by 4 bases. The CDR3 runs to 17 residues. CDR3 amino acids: CASSPQVYQGETETQYF. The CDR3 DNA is TGTGCCAGCTCACCACAAGTTTACCAGGGGGAAACAGAGACCCAGTACTTC.

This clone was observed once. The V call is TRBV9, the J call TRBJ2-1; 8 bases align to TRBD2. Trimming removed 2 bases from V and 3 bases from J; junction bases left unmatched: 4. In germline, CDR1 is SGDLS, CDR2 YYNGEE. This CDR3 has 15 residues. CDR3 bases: TGTGCCAGCAGCGTCGAGCGGGGGAGCTACAATGAGCAGTTCTTC. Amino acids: CASSVERGSYNEQFF.

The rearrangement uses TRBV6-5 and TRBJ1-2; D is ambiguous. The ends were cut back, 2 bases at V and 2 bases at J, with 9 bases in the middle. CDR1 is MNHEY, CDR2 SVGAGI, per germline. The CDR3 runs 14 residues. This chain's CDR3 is CASSYLQGNYGYTF. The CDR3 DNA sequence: TGTGCCAGCAGTTACCTCCAAGGCAACTATGGCTACACCTTC.

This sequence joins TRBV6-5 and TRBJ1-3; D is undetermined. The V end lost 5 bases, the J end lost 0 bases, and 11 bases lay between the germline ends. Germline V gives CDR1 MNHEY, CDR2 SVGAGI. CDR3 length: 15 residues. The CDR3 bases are TGTGCCAGCAGTAGAGACGGTGACTCTGGAAACACCATATATTTT. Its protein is CASSRDGDSGNTIYF.

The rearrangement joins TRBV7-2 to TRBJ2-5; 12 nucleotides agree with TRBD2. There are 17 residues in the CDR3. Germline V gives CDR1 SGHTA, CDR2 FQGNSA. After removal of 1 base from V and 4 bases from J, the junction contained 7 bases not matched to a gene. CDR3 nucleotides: TGTGCCAGCAGCTTAGGACTAGCGGGGGCCCATGGAGAGACCCAGTACTTC. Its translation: CASSLGLAGAHGETQYF.

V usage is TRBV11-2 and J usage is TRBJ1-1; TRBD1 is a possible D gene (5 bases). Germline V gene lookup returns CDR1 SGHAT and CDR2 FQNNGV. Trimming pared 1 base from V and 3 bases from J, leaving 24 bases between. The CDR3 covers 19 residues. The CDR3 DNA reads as TGTGCCAGCAGCTTAGGGGGCATTTCATGGGAAAGGGCGGACACTGAAGCTTTCTTT. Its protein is CASSLGGISWERADTEAFF.

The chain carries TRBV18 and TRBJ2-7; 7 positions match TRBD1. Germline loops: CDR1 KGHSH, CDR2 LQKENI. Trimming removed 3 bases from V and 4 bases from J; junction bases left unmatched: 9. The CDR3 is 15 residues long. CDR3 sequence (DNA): TGTGCCAGCTCACCTATGACAGGGATCGGATACGAGCAGTACTTC. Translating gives CASSPMTGIGYEQYF.

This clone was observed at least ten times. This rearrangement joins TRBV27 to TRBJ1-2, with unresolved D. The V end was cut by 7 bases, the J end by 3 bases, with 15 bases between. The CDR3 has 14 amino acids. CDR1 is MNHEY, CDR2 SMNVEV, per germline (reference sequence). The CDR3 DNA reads TGTGCCAGCATTACCAATGGGCAGTACTATGGCTACACCTTC. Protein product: CASITNGQYYGYTF.

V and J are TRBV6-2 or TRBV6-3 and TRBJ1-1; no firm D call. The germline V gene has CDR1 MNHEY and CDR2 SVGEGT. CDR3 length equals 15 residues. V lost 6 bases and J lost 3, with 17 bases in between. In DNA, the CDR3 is TGTGCCAGCAGCCATTCTTGGGGTCTGGACACTGAAGCTTTCTTT. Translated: CASSHSWGLDTEAFF.